The 32 T cell receptor beta chains reported below all come from one sample, sequenced in a study of radiotherapy plus CTLA-4 blockade in lung cancer. Some clones are missing from TCRdb's copy, which holds only in-frame ones; the method was immunoSEQ multiplex PCR. The sample consists of 84,000 or so clones, over 75% of them appearing once. Sample: peripheral blood, taken from a patient treated with radiotherapy plus ipilimumab. Receptor source: a human donor with non-small cell lung cancer that progressed on radiotherapy plus ipilimumab.

This chain connects TRBV12-1 to TRBJ2-7. TRBV12-1 is recorded as a pseudogene. This CDR3 is built from 13 residues. This chain's CDR3 is CASGPLGSHEQYF. The CDR3 region has the DNA TGTGCCAGCGGACCCTTAGGAAGCCACGAGCAGTACTTC.

The chain joins TRBV4-3 to TRBJ2-4; 8 bases fit TRBD1. V shed 4 bases and J 0 bases; nucleotides not matched to a gene: 5. Germline V lookup: CDR1 LGHNA, CDR2 YSLEER. The CDR3 has 16 amino acids. CDR3 sequence reads: CASSPGQGLAKNIQYF. The CDR3 region has the DNA TGCGCCAGCAGCCCAGGACAGGGATTAGCCAAAAACATTCAGTACTTC.

V usage is TRBV2 and J usage is TRBJ2-1; possible D gene TRBD2, 6 bases. This CDR3 is 15 amino acids long. Looked up from germline, CDR1 is SNHLY and CDR2 is FYNNEI. Trimming left V 5 bases short and J 1 base short, with 12 bases between. The CDR3 DNA reads TGTGCCAGCAGTTTAGCGGTCGGGTCCTACAATGAGCAGTTCTTC. It translates to CASSLAVGSYNEQFF.

The rearrangement links TRBV5-1 to TRBJ2-2, with TRBD1 identical over 8 bases. V was clipped by 4 bases and J by 3 bases; unmatched bases: 8. Germline CDR1 reads SGHRS; CDR2 reads YFSETQ. The CDR3 loop spans 16 amino acids. The CDR3: CASSPRGQGYTGELFF. The CDR3 coding sequence is TGCGCCAGCAGCCCCAGAGGACAGGGTTACACCGGGGAGCTGTTTTTT.

The V call is TRBV18, the J call TRBJ2-3; D gene ambiguous. The CDR3 spans 13 residues. Germline loops: CDR1 KGHSH, CDR2 LQKENI. The V gene lost 0 bases and the J gene lost 5 bases, with 6 bases spanning the gap. The CDR3 loop is CASSPPLIDTQYF. CDR3 nucleotides: TGTGCCAGCTCACCACCTTTAATAGATACGCAGTATTTT.

The V call is TRBV5-6, the J call TRBJ1-2; TRBD1 is a possible D gene (6 bases). The CDR3 contains 14 residues. The ends were cut back, 0 bases at V and 8 bases at J, with 14 bases in the middle. The germline V gene has CDR1 SGHDT and CDR2 YYEEEE. The CDR3 is CASSLGARGRGYTF. The CDR3 DNA is TGTGCCAGCAGCTTGGGGGCCAGGGGAAGGGGCTACACCTTC.

Here the CDR3 DNA reads TGTGCCAGCAGTTTGAGCGGCGGGGCTAACACCGGGGAGCTGTTTTTT. Translation gives CASSLSGGANTGELFF. This chain joins TRBV6-5 and TRBJ2-2; weak D call: TRBD2 (6 bases). The CDR3 extends over 16 amino acids. Germline values: CDR1 MNHEY, CDR2 SVGAGI. The V gene lost 4 bases and the J gene lost 2 bases, with 14 bases spanning the gap.

V usage is TRBV6-5 and J usage is TRBJ1-3; D is unclear. There are 12 residues in the CDR3. Trimming removed 6 bases at V and 2 bases at J, with 5 bases between. The V gene's germline CDR1 is MNHEY and CDR2 SVGAGI. The CDR3 coding sequence is TGTGCCAGCAGGGGAACTGGAAACACCATATATTTT. This gives the protein CASRGTGNTIYF.

This chain joins TRBV10-3 and TRBJ2-6; tentative D call: TRBD2 (5 bases). The germline V gene has CDR1 ENHRY and CDR2 SYGVKD. V was cut by 2 bases and J by 0 bases, with 11 bases left in between. CDR3 length: 17 residues. DNA for the CDR3: TGTGCCATCAGTGAGGCGGAGGCGAGCTCTGGGGCCAACGTCCTGACTTTC. Residues: CAISEAEASSGANVLTF.

The chain uses TRBV28 and TRBJ1-2; a possible D gene is TRBD1 (6 bases). The CDR3 length is 13 residues. The germline V gene encodes CDR1 MDHEN and CDR2 SYDVKM. V lost 6 bases and J 5 bases, leaving 13 bases between the germline ends. The CDR3 is CASREDSRYGYTF. The CDR3, as DNA: TGTGCCAGCAGGGAGGACAGTAGATATGGCTACACCTTC.

The chain combines TRBV27 with TRBJ1-2, with D possibly TRBD1 on 5 matching bases. The CDR3 runs to 15 residues. Germline V gives CDR1 MNHEY, CDR2 SMNVEV (reference sequence). Trimming took 2 bases from V and 4 from J, leaving 14 bases between them. The CDR3 loop is CASSLGTAGGYGYTF. CDR3 nucleotides: TGTGCCAGCAGTTTAGGGACTGCGGGCGGCTATGGCTACACCTTC.

The chain recombines TRBV18 with TRBJ2-5; 9 bases match TRBD2. The better agreement between TRBJ2-7 and the DNA end casts doubt on the J call. The CDR3 loop spans 18 amino acids. Germline V lookup: CDR1 KGHSH, CDR2 LQKENI. CDR3 sequence (DNA): TGTGCCAGCTCACCTAGAGGGCCTAGCGGGGACTATCAACCCGAGCAGTACTTC. Protein: CASSPRGPSGDYQPEQYF.

The chain recombines TRBV7-8 with TRBJ1-5; the D gene is possibly TRBD1 (5 bases). This CDR3 region has 15 residues. CDR1 is SGHVS, CDR2 FQNEAQ, per germline. The V end was cut by 5 bases, the J end by 1 base, with 12 bases between. The CDR3 region is CASSPGTSSNQPQHF. The CDR3 DNA reads TGTGCCAGCAGCCCTGGGACGTCGAGCAATCAGCCCCAGCATTTT. The full variable domain, rest sourced from reference TRBV7-8 and TRBJ1-5, is GAGVSQSPRYKVAKRGQDVALRCDPISGHVSLFWYQQALGQGPEFLTYFQNEAQLDKSGLPSDRFFAERPEGSVSTLKIQRTQQEDSAVYLCASSPGTSSNQPQHFGDGTRLSIL.

This clone was counted a few times. The chain is built from TRBV4-1 and TRBJ1-3; 7 positions agree with TRBD1. The ends lost 3 bases at V and 0 bases at J; junction bases unmatched: 11. CDR1 MGHRA and CDR2 YSYEKL come from the germline V gene. This CDR3 has 18 amino acids. In DNA form, the CDR3 reads TGCGCCAGCAGCCATGCCGGACAGGCAGTTGTCTCTGGAAACACCATATATTTT. Protein: CASSHAGQAVVSGNTIYF.

The chain couples TRBV29-1 to TRBJ1-1; 7 nucleotides line up with TRBD1. The CDR3 consists of 13 residues. V lost 8 bases and J lost 4; bases outside the gene matches: 10. CDR1 is SQVTM and CDR2 is ANQGSEA in the germline V gene. The CDR3, as DNA: TGCAGCACGACAGGGTGGGGGCGCACTGAAGCTTTCTTT. Encoded protein: CSTTGWGRTEAFF.

V is TRBV7-3 and J is TRBJ1-2, with TRBD1 matching 7 bases. Unmatched junction bases numbered 17, after V lost 2 bases and J lost 8 bases. The length of the CDR3 is 17 residues. Germline V gives CDR1 SGHTA, CDR2 FQGTGA. The CDR3 nucleotides read TGTGCCAGCAGCTTAGGGAATTCCGGGACAGCTTTGTGGGGCTACACCTTC. The encoded protein is CASSLGNSGTALWGYTF.

This chain joins TRBV15 and TRBJ2-1; D might be TRBD1 (6 bases). The CDR3 contains 14 residues. V was shortened by 5 bases and J by 8 bases, with 16 bases between the two germline ends. Germline-derived CDR1 and CDR2 are LNHNV and YYDKDF (reference sequence). CDR3: CATSARTVGDEQFF. DNA of the CDR3: TGTGCCACCAGCGCGCGGACAGTTGGCGATGAGCAGTTCTTC. The complete variable domain, with remaining parts taken from reference TRBV15 and TRBJ2-1, reads DAMVIQNPRYQVTQFGKPVTLSCSQTLNHNVMYWYQQKSSQAPKLLFHYYDKDFNNEADTPDNFQSRRPNTSFCFLDIRSPGLGDTAMYLCATSARTVGDEQFFGPGTRLTVL.

V is TRBV28 and J is TRBJ1-6; the D is unclear. CDR1 and CDR2 from the germline V gene are MDHEN and SYDVKM. CDR3 length: 19 residues. V was clipped by 4 bases and J by 9 bases, with 28 bases between them. CDR3 coding DNA: TGTGCCAGCAGTTCACATCAAAGTGGGTGGGTGGTTTTCTCTTCACCCCTCCACTTT. It is translated as CASSSHQSGWVVFSSPLHF.

This clone was seen only once. V gene TRBV18 combines with J gene TRBJ2-1; D is possibly TRBD1 (6 bases). Trimming removed 3 bases at V and 7 bases at J, with 13 bases between. Germline-derived CDR1 and CDR2 are KGHSH and LQKENI. The CDR3 loop spans 14 amino acids. This chain's CDR3 is CASSPGAGPNEQFF. The CDR3 DNA reads as TGTGCCAGCTCACCGGGGGCAGGGCCGAATGAGCAGTTCTTC.

The chain uses TRBV5-4 and TRBJ2-1; 9 bases are shared with TRBD2. Trimming at V came to 4 bases and at J to 3 bases, leaving 8 bases not matched to a gene. Germline V gives CDR1 SGHNT, CDR2 YYREEE (reference sequence). The CDR3 spans 16 residues. The chain's CDR3 is CASSTPSGNNYNEQFF. CDR3 nucleotides: TGTGCCAGCAGCACCCCTAGCGGGAACAACTACAATGAGCAGTTCTTC.

Only one count was recorded for this clone. The rearrangement links TRBV12-5 to TRBJ1-5; D is possibly TRBD1 (6 bases). Germline lookup yields CDR1 LGHNT and CDR2 FRNRAP. Between the trimmed V and J ends, which lost 3 bases and 0 bases, there was a span of 12 bases. This CDR3 has 16 amino acids. The CDR3 loop reads CASGFGTSNSNQPQHF. The CDR3 DNA reads as TGTGCTAGTGGTTTTGGGACAAGCAATAGCAATCAGCCCCAGCATTTT.

This chain connects TRBV11-2 to TRBJ2-3; weak D call: TRBD1 (5 bases). V was clipped by 8 bases and J by 0 bases, with 9 bases between them. The CDR3 has 13 residues. Germline loops: CDR1 SGHAT, CDR2 FQNNGV. The DNA of the CDR3 is TGTGCCAGCGTGGGGCCGAGCACAGATACGCAGTATTTT. Translating gives CASVGPSTDTQYF.

V gene TRBV4-1 combines with J gene TRBJ2-7; D may be TRBD1 (5 bases). Trimming took off 3 bases at V and 0 bases at J, with 15 bases between the two ends. CDR1 and CDR2 from the germline V gene are MGHRA and YSYEKL. CDR3 size: 16 residues. In DNA, the CDR3 is TGCGCCAGCAGCCAGGAAGGACACCTAACCTCCTACGAGCAGTACTTC. It yields the protein CASSQEGHLTSYEQYF.

CDR3 bases: TGTGCCAGCAGTGCGGACAGGGGGGAGACCCAGTACTTC. This encodes CASSADRGETQYF. The chain recombines TRBV6-4 with TRBJ2-5; 10 positions match TRBD1. Trimming at V came to 4 bases and at J to 5 bases, leaving 1 base not matched to a gene. Germline assignment: CDR1 MRHNA and CDR2 SNTAGT. The length of the CDR3 is 13 residues.

This clone was seen a single time. This chain joins TRBV6-1 and TRBJ1-5; D is perhaps TRBD1 (5 bases). Trimming removed 7 bases at V and 1 base at J, with 14 bases between. Germline V gene lookup returns CDR1 MNHNS and CDR2 SASEGT. CDR3 size: 15 residues. In DNA form, the CDR3 reads TGTGCCAGCACCAAGGGAGGGGAGAGCAATCAGCCCCAGCATTTT. Its protein product is CASTKGGESNQPQHF.

The chain employs TRBV12-5 and TRBJ1-2; D is possibly TRBD1 (5 bases). This CDR3 comprises 14 residues. Trimming left V 2 bases short and J 2 bases short, with 9 bases between. Germline V gene lookup returns CDR1 LGHNT and CDR2 FRNRAP. The CDR3 spells CASGLLGGNYGYTF. In nucleotides, the CDR3 is TGTGCTAGTGGTTTGCTTGGGGGGAACTATGGCTACACCTTC.

The CDR3 DNA follows: TGCGCCAGCAGCCAAGAGGGTCGGGGGAGCACAGATACGCAGTATTTT. It translates to CASSQEGRGSTDTQYF. This chain uses TRBV4-3 with TRBJ2-3; D perhaps matches TRBD2 (6 bases). Germline V gives CDR1 LGHNA, CDR2 YSLEER. With 0 bases removed from V and 0 bases from J, the gap between germline ends came to 10 bases. This CDR3 contains 16 residues.

CDR3 sequence reads: CASSQDRNYGYTF. CDR3 bases: TGTGCCAGCAGCCAAGATAGGAACTATGGCTACACCTTC. V and J are TRBV4-2 and TRBJ1-2; D gene unclear. This CDR3 has 13 residues. Deletions cut 0 bases from V and 2 bases from J, with 4 bases between. CDR1 is LGHNA and CDR2 is YNFKEQ in the germline V gene.

V and J are TRBV6-5 and TRBJ1-6, with a weak D call TRBD1 (5 bases). The germline V gene has CDR1 MNHEY and CDR2 SVGAGI. CDR3 length: 14 amino acids. Trimming cost V 5 bases and J 6 bases, with 11 bases left between them. CDR3 protein: CASSPGRGNSPLHF. Here the CDR3 DNA reads TGTGCCAGCAGTCCGGGACGGGGTAATTCACCCCTCCACTTT.

The rearrangement links TRBV19 to TRBJ2-2; TRBD1 aligns across 9 bases. The germline V gene has CDR1 LNHDA and CDR2 SQIVND (reference sequence). This CDR3 is 15 amino acids long. After removal of 10 bases from V and 3 bases from J, the junction contained 9 bases not matched to a gene. CDR3 DNA sequence: TGTGCCACCAAACCCGGGACAGGGTACACCGGGGAGCTGTTTTTT. This encodes CATKPGTGYTGELFF.

This chain links TRBV10-3 with TRBJ2-1; 12 bases map to TRBD2. V trimming: 5 bases; J trimming: 1 base; junction bases outside the gene matches: 0. Germline CDR1 reads ENHRY; CDR2 reads SYGVKD. The CDR3 runs 15 residues. The DNA for the CDR3 is TGTGCCATCAGTACTAGCGGGGGGTCCTACAATGAGCAGTTCTTC. This encodes CAISTSGGSYNEQFF.

This chain joins TRBV18 and TRBJ2-7; TRBD1 matches 9 bases. The V segment lost 3 bases and the J segment 6 bases; nucleotides outside the gene matches: 9. Germline lookup yields CDR1 KGHSH and CDR2 LQKENI. This CDR3 region has 15 residues. This CDR3 reads CASSPGGQGGGEQYF. Here the CDR3 DNA reads TGTGCCAGCTCACCTGGGGGACAGGGCGGGGGCGAGCAGTACTTC. Using reference TRBV18 and TRBJ2-7 for the parts outside the CDR3, the full variable domain is NAGVMQNPRHLVRRRGQEARLRCSPMKGHSHVYWYRQLPEEGLKFMVYLQKENIIDESGMPKERFSAEFPKEGPSILRIQQVVRGDSAAYFCASSPGGQGGGEQYFGPGTRLTVT.